These T cell receptor beta chains were read from a single sample in a study of cytomegalovirus exposure and HLA in healthy donors. Sequenced by immunoSEQ multiplex PCR; TCRdb stores in-frame clones only, minus some. The table lists around 130,000 clones, around 78% of them singletons. The source material was PBMCs. These receptors were taken from a woman under 30 in good health and CMV-seronegative. CDR3s include the opening cysteine and the closing phenylalanine or tryptophan. The order of the fields is J gene, V gene, D gene, clone size, CDR3 protein, CDR3 DNA. The D gene is left open where the match is weak. Clone size is not always given. Where it is, it says once, few, many or a class for expanded clones.

>TRBJ1-5|TRBV9|TRBD1|NA
CASSEGTGGGNQPQHF
TGTGCCAGCAGCGAAGGAACAGGGGGCGGCAATCAGCCCCAGCATTTT
>TRBJ2-6|TRBV29-1|NA|NA
CSVEDHGWGANVLTF
TGCAGCGTTGAAGATCACGGGTGGGGGGCCAACGTCCTGACTTTC
>TRBJ2-1|TRBV5-1|NA|once
CASQVNNEQFF
TGCGCCAGCCAGGTAAACAATGAGCAGTTCTTC
>TRBJ1-2|TRBV19|TRBD1|NA
CASSVGQRLGGYTF
TGTGCCAGTAGTGTGGGACAGCGCCTCGGTGGCTACACCTTC
>TRBJ2-7|TRBV28|TRBD2|NA
CASSLTSGDYEQYF
TGTGCCAGCAGTTTGACTAGCGGGGATTACGAGCAGTACTTC
>TRBJ1-5|TRBV6-5|TRBD1|few
CASSYWPTQGNQPQHF
TGTGCCAGCAGTTACTGGCCAACACAGGGGAATCAGCCCCAGCATTTT
>TRBJ1-1|TRBV27|TRBD1|NA
CASREGPWTGARNTEAFF
TGTGCCAGCAGAGAGGGTCCTTGGACAGGGGCCCGGAACACTGAAGCTTTCTTT
>TRBJ1-1|TRBV4-1|NA|once
CASSPDGGGTEAFF
TGCGCCAGCAGCCCCGACGGCGGGGGCACTGAAGCTTTCTTT
>TRBJ1-2|TRBV4-2|NA|NA
CASSQEPETPHTF
TGTGCCAGCAGCCAAGAACCGGAGACCCCCCACACCTTC
>TRBJ1-2|TRBV30|NA|NA
CAWSAKNKYGYTF
TGTGCCTGGAGTGCAAAGAACAAATATGGCTACACCTTC
>TRBJ1-3|TRBV5-5|NA|NA
CASSLAGEGNTIYF
TGTGCCAGCAGCTTGGCGGGGGAAGGAAACACCATATATTTT
>TRBJ2-1|TRBV30|NA|few
CAWSVSSLFNEQFF
TGTGCCTGGAGTGTGTCTAGCTTGTTCAATGAGCAGTTCTTC
>TRBJ1-1|TRBV7-9|TRBD1|NA
CASSLETGGTEAFF
TGTGCCAGCAGCTTAGAGACAGGGGGGACTGAAGCTTTCTTT
>TRBJ1-1|TRBV7-2|TRBD1|NA
CASSQTGGPPAFF
TGTGCCAGCAGCCAAACAGGGGGGCCCCCCGCTTTCTTT
>TRBJ1-4|TRBV5-1|NA|NA
CASSFSGTNEKLFF
TGCGCCAGCAGCTTTTCCGGGACTAATGAAAAACTGTTTTTT
>TRBJ2-5|TRBV4-2|NA|NA
CASSRSGRETQYF
TGTGCCAGCAGCCGGAGCGGGCGAGAGACCCAGTACTTC
>TRBJ1-2|TRBV5-1|NA|NA
CASSLGQASRGYTF
TGCGCCAGCAGCTTGGGACAGGCCTCCCGTGGCTACACCTTC
>TRBJ2-6|TRBV4-2|TRBD1|NA
CASTSGTVLSGANVLTF
TGTGCCAGCACGTCCGGGACAGTCCTCTCTGGGGCCAACGTCCTGACTTTC
>TRBJ2-7|TRBV29-1|TRBD2|few
CSATSLGTSGGTYEQYF
TGCAGCGCAACCTCTCTGGGGACTAGCGGGGGAACCTACGAGCAGTACTTC
>TRBJ2-3|TRBV10-1|NA|NA
CATQRVKADTQYF
TGCGCCACTCAACGGGTGAAGGCAGATACGCAGTATTTT
>TRBJ2-7|TRBV30|TRBD1|NA
CAWSTGTGFDEQYF
TGTGCCTGGAGTACCGGGACAGGGTTCGACGAGCAGTACTTC
>TRBJ2-1|TRBV7-7|NA|NA
CASSLTPRDEQFF
TGTGCCAGCAGCTTAACCCCCAGGGATGAGCAGTTCTTC
>TRBJ2-3|TRBV6-4|TRBD2|once
CASSEASGRTDTQYF
TGTGCCAGCAGTGAAGCTAGCGGCCGCACAGATACGCAGTATTTT
>TRBJ1-1|TRBV6-5|NA|NA
CASSPGVGEAFF
TGTGCCAGCAGTCCAGGGGTGGGAGAAGCTTTCTTT